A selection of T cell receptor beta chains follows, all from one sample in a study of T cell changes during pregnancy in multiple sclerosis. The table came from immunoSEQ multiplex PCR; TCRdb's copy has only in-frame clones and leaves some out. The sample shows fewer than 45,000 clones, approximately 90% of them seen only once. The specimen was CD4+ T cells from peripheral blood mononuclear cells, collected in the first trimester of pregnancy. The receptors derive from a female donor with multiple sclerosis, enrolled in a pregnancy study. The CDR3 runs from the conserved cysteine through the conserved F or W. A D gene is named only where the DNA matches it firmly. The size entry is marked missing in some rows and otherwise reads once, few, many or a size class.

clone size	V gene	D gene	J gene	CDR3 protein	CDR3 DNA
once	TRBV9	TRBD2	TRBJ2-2	CASSVKGVAGADTGELFF	TGTGCCAGCAGCGTAAAGGGAGTAGCGGGGGCGGACACCGGGGAGCTGTTTTTT
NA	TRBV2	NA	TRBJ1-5	CASSEALRGGVDF	TGTGCCAGCAGTGAAGCGCTTCGGGGGGGGGTGGATTTT
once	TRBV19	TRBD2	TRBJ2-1	CASTPSRGLWNEQFF	TGTGCCAGTACCCCTAGTCGGGGACTATGGAATGAGCAGTTCTTC
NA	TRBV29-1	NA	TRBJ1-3	CSVGVGNTIYF	TGCAGCGTTGGCGTGGGAAACACCATATATTTT
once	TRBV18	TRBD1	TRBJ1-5	CASSPGQGRDPQHF	TGTGCCAGCTCTCCCGGACAGGGGAGGGACCCCCAGCATTTT
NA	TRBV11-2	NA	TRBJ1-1	CASSFEGARGEAFF	TGTGCCAGCAGCTTCGAAGGGGCCAGGGGAGAAGCTTTCTTT
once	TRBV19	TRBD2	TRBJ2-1	CASMGGSSYNEQFF	TGTGCCAGTATGGGCGGGAGCTCCTACAATGAGCAGTTCTTC
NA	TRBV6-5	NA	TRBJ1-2	CASSSGGLANYGYTF	TGTGCCAGCAGTTCCGGGGGACTGGCTAACTATGGCTACACCTTC
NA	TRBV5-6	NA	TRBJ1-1	CASSLLHTNTEAFF	TGTGCCAGCAGCTTGTTACACACGAACACTGAAGCTTTCTTT
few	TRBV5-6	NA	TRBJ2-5	CASSPLATQETQYF	TGTGCCAGCAGCCCCCTAGCGACTCAAGAGACCCAGTACTTC
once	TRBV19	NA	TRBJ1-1	CATTRNGGGVQAFF	TGTGCCACTACAAGAAACGGGGGGGGTGTTCAAGCTTTCTTT
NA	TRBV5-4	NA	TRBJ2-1	CASSLQRSSYNEQFF	TGTGCCAGCAGCTTACAACGAAGCTCCTACAATGAGCAGTTCTTC
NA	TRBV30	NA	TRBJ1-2	CAWSSGANYGYTF	TGTGCCTGGAGTTCGGGAGCTAACTATGGCTACACCTTC
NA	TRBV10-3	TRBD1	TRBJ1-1	CAISGLGWGQGATEAFF	TGTGCCATCAGTGGCCTCGGGTGGGGACAGGGGGCCACTGAAGCTTTCTTT
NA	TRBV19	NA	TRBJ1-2	CASSIGHGGGTF	TGTGCCAGTAGTATTGGACACGGCGGGGGAACCTTC
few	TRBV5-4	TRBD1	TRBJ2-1	CASSIDRVAYNEQFF	TGTGCCAGCAGCATTGACAGGGTGGCCTACAATGAGCAGTTCTTC
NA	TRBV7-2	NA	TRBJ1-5	CASSPGTGLNQPQHF	TGTGCCAGCAGCCCAGGAACAGGGCTAAATCAGCCCCAGCATTTT
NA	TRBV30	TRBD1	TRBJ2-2	CAWREDRGRRSTGELFF	TGTGCCTGGAGGGAGGACAGGGGGCGTCGGAGCACCGGGGAGCTGTTTTTT
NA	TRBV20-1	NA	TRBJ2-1	CSAQTYNEQFF	TGCAGTGCTCAGACCTACAATGAGCAGTTCTTC
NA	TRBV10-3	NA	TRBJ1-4	CAIRMTRDEKLFF	TGTGCCATCAGGATGACTCGGGATGAAAAACTGTTTTTT
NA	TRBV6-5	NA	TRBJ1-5	CASSRVSGNQPQHF	TGTGCCAGCAGCAGGGTTTCGGGCAATCAGCCCCAGCATTTT